The T cell receptor (beta chain) described here comes from a study of tissue T cells after allogeneic stem cell transplantation. On this clone: Gene names and germline match the mouse.

Measured with immunoSEQ multiplex PCR; TCRdb has only the in-frame clones, and not every one. The sample holds roughly 8,000 clones, roughly a third seen once. Noted time point: mouse harvest day 14 after allogeneic transplant. Tail vein injection delivered 10^7 T-cell-depleted bone marrow cells and 10^6 splenic CD5+ T cells. The receptor was derived from a female BALB/c mouse given C57BL/6 T cells with graft-versus-host disease after an allogeneic hematopoietic cell transplant. The sequenced sample consisted of skin.

CDR3 DNA, as far as it was read: TGTGCCAGCAGTATAACCGCTCGACAGGGGGCGCGTGTCAACCAGGCTCCGCTT. It specifies CASSITARQGARVNQAPL. The whole CDR3 region reads CASSITARQGARVNQAPLF. V and J are TRBV19 and TRBJ1-5; 10 bases are a match to TRBD1. The CDR3 is cut off 1 residue early in the read; its end comes from the germline J gene. J gave up 3 bases and V 1 base, and 13 bases lay outside the gene matches. The CDR3 contains 19 residues. CDR1 is FNHDT, CDR2 SITEND, per germline (reference sequence).